This entry lists 2 T cell receptor beta chains sequenced from one sample in a study of blood T cell repertoires in COVID-19. TCRdb keeps only in-frame clones here, not all; method: immunoSEQ multiplex PCR. The repertoire holds about 340,000 clones, with about 86% as singletons. Input material: peripheral blood. These TCRs come from a woman between 55 and 75 years old with COVID-19, enrolled during active disease.

This sequence joins TRBV30 and TRBJ2-7, with no clear D. CDR1 and CDR2 (germline): GTSNPN, SVGIG (reference sequence). The V end lost 1 base, the J end lost 4 bases, and 5 bases lay between the germline ends. This CDR3 contains 11 residues. The chain's CDR3 is CAWSDTYEQYF. Here the CDR3 DNA reads TGTGCCTGGAGTGATACATACGAGCAGTACTTC.

The chain employs TRBV19 and TRBJ2-2, with 8 bases matching TRBD2. V dropped 8 bases and J dropped 7; count of bases not matched to a gene: 12. Per germline, CDR1 LNHDA and CDR2 SQIVND (reference sequence). The CDR3 runs 15 residues. The CDR3 DNA reads as TGTGCCAGTTGCGAAGCGGGGGCCGCCGGCGGGGAGCTGTTTTTT. Translated, it gives CASCEAGAAGGELFF.